This T cell receptor (beta chain) was profiled in a study of control samples from healthy donors and cancer patients (dated by TCRdb to 2020 to 2021). The library was made by the immunoSEQ multiplex PCR assay. TCRdb re-hosts the immuneACCESS table, in-frame sequences only. Its copies lack some clones; in the studies checked, an unresolved V gene accounts for under half of them, and the cause for the rest is not known. Present in this sample are some 120,000 clones, more than 75% of which were seen just once. The ten most abundant clones make up around 2% of the sample. The CDR3 starts with the cysteine, ends with the phenylalanine, and has 15 residues. Of all the DNA, just the CDR3 is kept, 45 bases in frame from base 1. V lost 2 bases and J lost 2 bases; the stretch between them is 10 bases long. From the germline V gene (reference sequence), CDR1 is LNHDA and CDR2 is SQIVND. In the case of this clone: What this receptor recognizes is not known. Base qualities are not recorded, but no much larger clone differs from it by a single base.

This receptor was identified in a man between 18 and 35 years old in good health. The chain employs TRBV19 and TRBJ1-5; matching of 6 bases hints at TRBD1 as the D gene. Sequences were obtained from blood. The base sequence is TGTGCCAGTAGTATAAGGGGGGATGGCAATCAGCCCCAGCATTTT. The translation is CASSIRGDGNQPQHF.